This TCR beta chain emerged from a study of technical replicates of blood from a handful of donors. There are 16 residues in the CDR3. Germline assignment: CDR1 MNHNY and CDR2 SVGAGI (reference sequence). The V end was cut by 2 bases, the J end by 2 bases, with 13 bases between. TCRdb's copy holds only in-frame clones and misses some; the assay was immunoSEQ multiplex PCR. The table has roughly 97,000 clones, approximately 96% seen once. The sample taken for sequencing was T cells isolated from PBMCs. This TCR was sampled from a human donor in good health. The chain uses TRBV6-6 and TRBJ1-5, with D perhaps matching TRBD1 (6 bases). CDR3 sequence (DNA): TGTGCCAGCAGTTACGCAGGGGCAGGGGGCAATCAGCCCCAGCATTTT. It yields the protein CASSYAGAGGNQPQHF.